Below, one T cell receptor beta chain is given with its context. No antigen is known for it. No clone much larger than this one lies a single base away; base qualities are absent. TCRbeta CDR3 regions were amplified from genomic DNA by means of the immunoSEQ Assay, a bias-controlled multiplex PCR. As for the original processing: The number of nucleated cells in each sample was estimated from the amplification of reference gene primers within the assay. To quantify the absolute abundance of each unique TCRbeta CDR3 rearrangement, sequence reads were collapsed and filtered. For each sample, productive Simpson clonality was calculated as the square root of Simpson's diversity index over productive rearrangements. The source is immuneACCESS, and TCRdb retained only in-frame sequences with V and J called. Part of the clones is not carried over; for the studies checked, unresolved V genes explain less than half of this, and the remainder is unexplained. V and J calls and clone size come straight from that table; D and trimming were deduced from the DNA. This sample gives about 170,000 clones in total; 87% of them show up just once. Roughly 3.3% of the sample is taken by the ten largest.

The data originate from a study of blood T cell repertoires in COVID-19 (TCRdb year 2020). Turning to the overall study: Collaborator samples came from the United States, Italy and Spain and covered acute and convalescent phases of COVID-19. The material from the prospective study consisted of cDNA or gDNA derived from T cells, B-cell-depleted T cells, or PBMCs. Samples were obtained from the ongoing ImmuneRACE study (first 160 participants) and from over a thousand subjects provided by 6 global collaborators. The dataset comprised deeply sampled blood TCRbeta repertoires from subjects exposed to, actively infected with, or recovered from COVID-19. Where available, HLA class I and class II types were taken from metadata supplied by the sample provider and were not determined by assay-based typing. The repertoires were released in a freely available public database intended as a resource for research on the immune response to SARS-CoV-2. Sample metadata almost always included a de-identified subject ID, COVID-19 status, age in years and sex. On the study overall, not on this receptor specifically: How much clinical and demographic metadata was included differed by source and by participant, and the metadata was provided uncurated.

Each collaborating institution followed its own protocols to collect whole blood in K2EDTA tubes. Collaborator samples were shipped for TCRbeta analysis as frozen whole blood, isolated PBMCs, or DNA extracted from either sample type. The sample was peripheral blood. The sequence derives from a man aged 18 to 30 with active or convalescent COVID-19.

The encoded CDR3 is CAIGDRAYGYTF. The DNA is TGTGCCATAGGGGACAGGGCCTATGGCTACACCTTC. This sequence uses TRBV19 and TRBJ1-2, and TRBD1 aligns with 9 junction nucleotides. After removal of 10 bases from V and 4 bases from J, the junction retains 4 bases not matched to a gene. Measured from the cysteine to the phenylalanine, the CDR3 is 12 residues long. Only the CDR3 part of the read is kept: 36 bases, read in frame from the first base. The germline V gene (reference sequence) yields LNHDA for CDR1 and SQIVND for CDR2.